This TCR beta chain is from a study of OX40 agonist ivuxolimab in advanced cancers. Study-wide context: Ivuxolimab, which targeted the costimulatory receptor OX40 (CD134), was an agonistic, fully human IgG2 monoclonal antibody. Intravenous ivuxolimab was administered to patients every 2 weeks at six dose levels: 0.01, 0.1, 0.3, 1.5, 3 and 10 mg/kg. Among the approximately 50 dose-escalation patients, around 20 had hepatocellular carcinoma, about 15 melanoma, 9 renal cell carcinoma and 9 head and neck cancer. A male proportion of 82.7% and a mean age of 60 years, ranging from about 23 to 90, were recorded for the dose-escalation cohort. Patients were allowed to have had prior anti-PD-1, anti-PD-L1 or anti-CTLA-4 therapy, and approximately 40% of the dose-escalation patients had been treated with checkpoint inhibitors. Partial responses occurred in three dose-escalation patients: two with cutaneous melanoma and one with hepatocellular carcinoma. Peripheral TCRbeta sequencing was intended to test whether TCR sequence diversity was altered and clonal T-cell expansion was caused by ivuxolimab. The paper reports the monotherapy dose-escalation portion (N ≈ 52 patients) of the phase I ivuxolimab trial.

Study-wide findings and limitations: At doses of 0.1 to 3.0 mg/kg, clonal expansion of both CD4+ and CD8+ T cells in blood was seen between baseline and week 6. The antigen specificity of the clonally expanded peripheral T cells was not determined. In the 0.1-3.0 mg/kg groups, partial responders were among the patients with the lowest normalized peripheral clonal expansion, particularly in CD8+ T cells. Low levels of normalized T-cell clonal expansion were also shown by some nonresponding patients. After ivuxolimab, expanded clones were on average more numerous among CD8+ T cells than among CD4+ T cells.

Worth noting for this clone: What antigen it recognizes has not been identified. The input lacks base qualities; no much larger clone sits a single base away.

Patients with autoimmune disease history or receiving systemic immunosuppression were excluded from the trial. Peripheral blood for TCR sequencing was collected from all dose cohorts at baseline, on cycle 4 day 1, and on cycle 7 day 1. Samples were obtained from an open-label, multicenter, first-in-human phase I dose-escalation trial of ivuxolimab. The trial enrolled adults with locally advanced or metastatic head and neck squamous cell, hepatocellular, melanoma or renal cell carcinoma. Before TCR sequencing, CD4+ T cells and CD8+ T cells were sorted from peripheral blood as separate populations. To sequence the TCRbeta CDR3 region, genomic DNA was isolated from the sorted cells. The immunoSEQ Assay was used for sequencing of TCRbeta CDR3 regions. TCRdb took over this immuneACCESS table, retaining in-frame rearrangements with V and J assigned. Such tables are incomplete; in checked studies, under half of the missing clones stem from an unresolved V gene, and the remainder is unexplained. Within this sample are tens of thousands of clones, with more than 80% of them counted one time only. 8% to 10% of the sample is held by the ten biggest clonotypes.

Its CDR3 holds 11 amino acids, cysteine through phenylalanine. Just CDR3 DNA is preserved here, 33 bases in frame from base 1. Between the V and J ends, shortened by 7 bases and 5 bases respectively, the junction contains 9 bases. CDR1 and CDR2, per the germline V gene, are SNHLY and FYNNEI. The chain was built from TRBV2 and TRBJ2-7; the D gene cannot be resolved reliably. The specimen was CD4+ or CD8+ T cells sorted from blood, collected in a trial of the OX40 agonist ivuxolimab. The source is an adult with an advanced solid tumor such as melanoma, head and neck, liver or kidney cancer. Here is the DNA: TGTGCCAGCAAAGAGGCAGACGAGCAGTACTTC. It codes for CASKEADEQYF.